These T cell receptor beta chains were read from a single sample in a study of T cells in Graves' hyperthyroidism and ophthalmopathy. One entry per CDR3 protein, called by TCRdb with MiXCR from the multiplex PCR reads. The profile shows under 400,000 distinct CDR3 sequences, about 15% of them singletons. Sequencing was carried out using blood. The receptors were gathered from a man aged 30 to 45 with Graves' hyperthyroidism. Both conserved end residues are part of each CDR3. D genes are given only for firm matches. Part of the rows lack a size; the others show once, few, many or a class for expanded clones.

J gene | D gene | clone size | V gene | CDR3 protein | CDR3 DNA
TRBJ1-1 | . | many | TRBV11-2 | CASSLVRQSAFF | TGTGCCAGCAGCTTAGTCCGACAGTCGGCTTTCTTT
TRBJ2-3 | TRBD1 | many | TRBV6-5 | CASSYRGGVSTDTQYF | TGTGCCAGCAGTTACAGAGGGGGCGTTAGCACAGATACGCAGTATTTT
TRBJ2-1 | TRBD2 | . | TRBV4-1 | CASSHLLRPGTREFF | TGCGCCAGCAGCCACCTACTCCGTCCCGGGACTAGGGAGTTCTTC
TRBJ2-5 | . | many | TRBV12-3/TRBV12-4 | CASSLPGRETQYF | TGTGCCAGCAGTTTACCAGGAAGGGAGACCCAGTACTTC
TRBJ1-6 | . | few | TRBV7-9 | CASSGDGSSYNSPLHF | TGTGCCAGCAGCGGGGACGGTAGCTCCTATAATTCACCCCTCCACTTT
TRBJ2-1 | TRBD2 | many | TRBV2 | CAGGLAGVAPLNEQFF | TGTGCCGGGGGACTAGCGGGAGTCGCCCCCCTTAATGAGCAGTTCTTC
TRBJ2-2 | . | . | TRBV6-1 | CASSFIGELFF | TGTGCCAGCAGTTTCATCGGGGAGCTGTTTTTT
TRBJ2-1 | TRBD1 | few | TRBV18 | CASSNEGGSEQFF | TGTGCCAGCTCAAACGAAGGGGGCAGTGAGCAGTTCTTC
TRBJ2-1 | . | . | TRBV5-5 | CASSLMDANLFF | TGTGCCAGCAGCCTTATGGACGCGAACTTGTTCTTC
TRBJ1-2 | . | . | TRBV5-6 | CASSLWDSDYTF | TGTGCCAGCAGCTTGTGGGATTCTGACTACACCTTC
TRBJ2-1 | . | many | TRBV7-9 | CASSRPRREQFF | TGTGCCAGCAGCCGTCCGAGGAGAGAGCAGTTCTTC
TRBJ2-7 | TRBD1 | . | TRBV28 | CASSPLFGTGALYEQYF | TGTGCCAGCAGTCCTCTTTTTGGGACAGGGGCCCTTTACGAGCAGTACTTC
TRBJ2-7 | TRBD1 | many | TRBV12-3/TRBV12-4 | CASTDRPITGQGVSCEQYF | TGTGCCAGCACCGACCGGCCGATAACGGGACAGGGGGTTTCTTGCGAGCAGTACTTC
TRBJ1-2 | . | many | TRBV11-2 | CASSLEGSSGYTF | TGTGCCAGCAGCTTAGAAGGTTCGAGTGGCTACACCTTC
TRBJ2-3 | . | few | TRBV20-1 | CSASVADTQYF | TGCAGTGCTAGCGTGGCAGATACGCAGTATTTT
TRBJ2-3 | TRBD2 | many | TRBV28 | CASTRMGGRMTDTQYF | TGTGCCAGCACTCGGATGGGCGGGAGGATGACAGATACGCAGTATTTT
TRBJ2-5 | TRBD2 | many | TRBV5-1 | CASTFGPSGFQETQYF | TGCGCCAGCACCTTTGGTCCTAGCGGATTCCAAGAGACCCAGTACTTC
TRBJ1-1 | . | many | TRBV20-1 | CSARDPPDTEAFF | TGCAGTGCTAGAGACCCACCGGACACTGAAGCTTTCTTT
TRBJ2-3 | . | many | TRBV30 | CAWTRAGGADTQYF | TGTGCCTGGACCAGGGCAGGAGGGGCAGATACGCAGTATTTT
TRBJ1-6 | TRBD1 | many | TRBV10-3 | CAISVGTGRSPLHF | TGTGCCATCAGTGTTGGGACAGGGCGTTCACCCCTCCACTTT
TRBJ2-6 | . | . | TRBV2 | CASTKGGAGANVLTF | TGTGCCAGCACCAAGGGGGGGGCTGGGGCCAACGTCCTGACTTTC
TRBJ2-1 | . | . | TRBV7-2 | CASSTIFGQLSLYNEQFF | TGTGCCAGCAGCACCATCTTTGGACAGCTATCACTGTACAATGAGCAGTTCTTC
TRBJ1-2 | TRBD1 | . | TRBV5-1 | CASSPGQDYGHTF | TGCGCCAGCAGTCCTGGACAGGACTATGGCCACACCTTC
TRBJ2-3 | TRBD2 | many | TRBV7-2 | CASSPLSGGSTDTQYF | TGTGCCAGCAGCCCACTCAGCGGGGGTTCCACAGATACGCAGTATTTT
TRBJ1-5 | . | many | TRBV27 | CASSFTGPPPQHF | TGTGCCAGCAGTTTTACGGGCCCCCCGCCCCAGCATTTT
TRBJ2-5 | . | many | TRBV20-1 | CSASLGTHGETQYF | TGCAGTGCTAGTTTAGGTACCCATGGGGAGACCCAGTACTTC
TRBJ1-1 | . | many | TRBV20-1 | CSARGVAGEAFF | TGCAGTGCTAGAGGGGTTGCGGGGGAAGCTTTCTTT
TRBJ2-1 | TRBD2 | many | TRBV18 | CASWPGLAGYEQFF | TGTGCCAGCTGGCCGGGACTAGCGGGATATGAGCAGTTCTTC
TRBJ1-1 | . | . | TRBV7-9 | CASAFRNTEAFF | TGTGCCAGCGCGTTTAGAAACACTGAAGCTTTCTTT
TRBJ2-7 | . | few | TRBV20-1 | CSAPTFSEEHDGYEQYF | TGCAGTGCGCCCACCTTCTCCGAGGAGCACGACGGGTACGAGCAGTACTTC
TRBJ1-5 | . | many | TRBV28 | CASSLLSGNQPQHF | TGTGCCAGCAGTTTATTATCGGGCAATCAGCCCCAGCATTTT
TRBJ1-6 | . | few | TRBV27 | CASRTGSYNSPLHF | TGTGCCAGCAGGACTGGTTCCTATAATTCACCCCTCCACTTT
TRBJ1-4 | . | few | TRBV7-6 | CASSLRSGKLFF | TGTGCCAGCAGCCTACGAAGCGGAAAACTGTTTTTT
TRBJ1-6 | . | few | TRBV7-9 | CASSISYNSPLHF | TGTGCCAGCAGCATCTCCTATAATTCACCCCTCCACTTT
TRBJ2-7 | . | . | TRBV15 | CATSRAGAGSLNEQYF | TGTGCCACCAGCAGAGCCGGGGCAGGAAGCCTGAACGAGCAGTACTTC
TRBJ2-3 | . | many | TRBV5-1 | CASSPRGIGNTQYF | TGCGCCAGCTCCCCCCGCGGGATCGGCAATACGCAGTATTTT
TRBJ2-1 | . | few | TRBV5-4 | CATQGIGDHNEQFF | TGTGCAACGCAAGGGATAGGAGACCACAATGAGCAGTTCTTC
TRBJ2-5 | . | many | TRBV2 | CASSEGEETQYF | TGTGCCAGCAGTGAAGGAGAAGAGACCCAGTACTTC
TRBJ2-1 | . | many | TRBV7-8 | CASSLEYEQFF | TGTGCCAGCAGCTTAGAATATGAGCAGTTCTTC
TRBJ1-2 | . | . | TRBV28 | CASSLRGNADGYTF | TGTGCCAGCAGTTTAAGGGGAAACGCGGATGGCTACACCTTC
TRBJ2-1 | . | . | TRBV19 | CASKLAGEGGNEQFF | TGTGCCAGTAAGCTCGCGGGAGAAGGGGGCAATGAGCAGTTCTTC
TRBJ2-1 | TRBD2 | few | TRBV27 | CASSRFRLAGHNEQFF | TGTGCCAGCAGTCGCTTCAGACTAGCGGGCCACAATGAGCAGTTCTTC
TRBJ2-3 | . | . | TRBV7-8 | CASSPRVGGSLTDTQYF | TGTGCCAGCAGCCCCCGGGTTGGCGGTAGTTTAACAGATACGCAGTATTTT
TRBJ1-1 | TRBD1 | many | TRBV20-1 | CSARQGAMNTEAFF | TGCAGTGCTAGGCAGGGGGCGATGAACACTGAAGCTTTCTTT
TRBJ1-2 | TRBD1 | . | TRBV27 | CASSPQTGNGYTF | TGTGCCAGCAGTCCCCAGACAGGGAATGGCTACACCTTC
TRBJ2-1 | . | . | TRBV19 | CASSNQAQGNQFF | TGTGCCAGTAGTAACCAGGCTCAGGGGAACCAGTTCTTC
TRBJ1-2 | TRBD1 | many | TRBV7-2 | CASTTGSPYGYTF | TGTGCCAGCACGACAGGGAGCCCCTATGGCTACACCTTC
TRBJ2-3 | . | many | TRBV6-1 | CASSEAGVLTTDTQYF | TGTGCCAGCAGTGAAGCCGGGGTCCTCACCACAGATACGCAGTATTTT
TRBJ1-4 | TRBD1 | many | TRBV5-1 | CASSPPGQLNEKLFF | TGCGCCAGCAGCCCCCCGGGACAGCTTAATGAAAAACTGTTTTTT
TRBJ2-1 | . | many | TRBV3-1 | CASHSGDEQFF | TGTGCCAGCCACTCGGGGGATGAGCAGTTCTTC
TRBJ2-1 | TRBD2 | . | TRBV18 | CASSPSGTSGSYNEQFF | TGTGCCAGCTCACCGTCCGGGACTAGCGGCTCCTACAATGAGCAGTTCTTC
TRBJ1-5 | TRBD1 | many | TRBV28 | CASSSPGQSYVQPQHF | TGTGCCAGCAGTTCACCGGGACAGTCGTATGTTCAGCCCCAGCATTTT
TRBJ2-2 | . | many | TRBV2 | CASSESGTPTGELFF | TGTGCCAGCAGTGAGTCCGGGACACCCACCGGGGAGCTGTTTTTT
TRBJ2-2 | TRBD2 | few | TRBV11-3 | CASSLSRWGTSTTGELFF | TGTGCCAGCAGCTTATCTAGGTGGGGGACTAGCACCACCGGGGAGCTGTTTTTT
TRBJ2-3 | . | many | TRBV30 | CAWSGDTLGDTQYF | TGTGCCTGGAGTGGAGACACCCTCGGGGATACGCAGTATTTT
TRBJ2-3 | TRBD1 | . | TRBV5-1 | CASSWVGTGGTDTQYF | TGCGCCAGCAGCTGGGTGGGGACAGGGGGCACAGATACGCAGTATTTT
TRBJ1-6 | TRBD1 | . | TRBV2 | CANKGTGRSPLHF | TGTGCCAACAAGGGGACAGGGCGATCACCCCTCCACTTT
TRBJ2-1 | TRBD2 | . | TRBV5-1 | CASSVSSGSYNEQFF | TGCGCCAGCAGCGTCTCTAGCGGGAGTTACAATGAGCAGTTCTTC
TRBJ2-3 | TRBD2 | many | TRBV28 | CASSLWWTSGVGDTQYF | TGTGCCAGCAGTTTATGGTGGACTAGCGGAGTAGGGGATACGCAGTATTTT